The entry below gives a single T cell receptor (beta chain) sequence along with its context. No antigen is known for it. The source of the sample is a study of radiotherapy plus CTLA-4 blockade in lung cancer. At the level of the study: Among all patients, 15% to 20% showed objective responses, while 30% to 35% had disease control. General observations from the study: Radiotherapy was combined with ipilimumab, and tumor-derived TCR clones then expanded in blood.

Libraries were prepared by immunoSEQ multiplex PCR; TCRdb keeps only in-frame clonotypes and omits some of them. The sample includes tens of thousands of clones, approximately 75% of them seen just once. Material: peripheral blood, obtained from a patient treated with radiotherapy plus ipilimumab. The clonotype comes from a human donor with non-small cell lung cancer who had a complete response to radiotherapy plus ipilimumab.

Here the CDR3 reads CARERLLQETQYF. CDR3 coding DNA: TGTGCCAGAGAGAGACTACTACAAGAGACCCAGTACTTC. V and J are TRBV19 and TRBJ2-5; weak D call: TRBD2 (5 bases). Between the trimmed V and J ends, which lost 9 bases and 2 bases, there was a span of 13 bases. CDR1 LNHDA and CDR2 SQIVND come from the germline V gene (reference sequence). The CDR3 length is 13 residues.